This TCR beta chain stems from a study of Graves' ophthalmopathy and Graves' hyperthyroidism. With 7 bases clipped from V and 5 bases from J, the junction kept 8 bases outside the gene matches. The V gene's germline CDR1 is ENHRY and CDR2 SYGVKD. The CDR3 is made up of 15 amino acids. Presentation of ophthalmopathy in the donors involved moderate-to-severe activity, CAS ≥3, NOSPECS ≥4 and a duration under 3 months. About this clonotype: Its target is unknown.

Findings and caveats of the study: Sensitivity reached nearly 71% and specificity 72.22% when the model predicted ophthalmopathy progression.

Amplification targeted the TCR beta CDR3 regions, with RNA transcripts as the source material. HTBI primers were employed in first-round RT-PCR, then a second-round multiplex PCR followed. TCRdb re-called the multiplex PCR reads with MiXCR, one entry per CDR3 protein. The sample contains almost 750,000 distinct CDR3 sequences, 40% of which appear only once. The sequence was collected from an adult man with Graves' ophthalmopathy. The chain combines TRBV10-3 with TRBJ2-5, with TRBD1 identical over 12 bases. The material sequenced was peripheral blood. CDR3 sequence: CAIKPGQGARETQYF. The CDR3 DNA follows: TGTGCCATCAAACCGGGACAGGGGGCGAGGGAGACCCAGTACTTC.